Listed here are 6 T cell receptor beta chains from one sample, sequenced in a study of beta chain features in type 1 diabetes (dated by TCRdb to the late 2010s). Preparation of the library involved the immunoSEQ multiplex PCR assay. The High Capacity cDNA Reverse Transcription Kit was used to reverse transcribe all of the isolated RNA, meaning that expressed TCRB transcripts were what got sequenced. This immuneACCESS table, as held by TCRdb, lists in-frame sequences with V and J called but not all clones. Of the missing ones, under half trace to an unresolved V gene in checked studies; the others have no known cause. In this sample the table shows around 330,000 clones, roughly 9.6% of which occur a single time. The ten most abundant clones make up about 0.015% of the sample. Sample: naive CD4+ T cells from blood. Read against the paper, the sample's cell subset or site label means: true naive CD4+ T cells. The source of these receptors is a woman between 25 and 40 years old in good health.

This clone was seen a handful of times. Compared with germline, one end of the junction differs, possibly owing to a read error. This chain joins TRBV5-4 and TRBJ1-4; maybe TRBD1 (5 bases). Germline CDR1 reads SGHNT; CDR2 reads YYREEE (reference sequence). This CDR3 contains 17 residues. Here the CDR3 DNA reads TGTGCCAGCACCTTGAGGCAGGGATTATCGGCTAATGAAAAACTGTTTTTT. It codes for CASTLRQGLSANEKLFF.

V usage is TRBV13 and J usage is TRBJ2-3; 8 nucleotides line up with TRBD2. The ends lost 1 base at V and 8 bases at J; junction bases unmatched: 11. In germline, CDR1 is PRHDT, CDR2 FYEKMQ (reference sequence). The CDR3 is made up of 16 amino acids. CDR3 loop: CASSLDRGGSRGTQYF. The DNA for the CDR3 is TGTGCCAGCAGCTTAGACCGGGGGGGTAGCCGCGGTACGCAGTATTTT. Combining the CDR3 with reference TRBV13 and TRBJ2-3 gives the whole variable domain AAGVIQSPRHLIKEKRETATLKCYPIPRHDTVYWYQQGPGQDPQFLISFYEKMQSDKGSIPDRFSAQQFSDYHSELNMSSLELGDSALYFCASSLDRGGSRGTQYFGPGTRLTVL.

This clone was observed a few times. This chain connects TRBV5-8 to TRBJ2-7; D may be TRBD2 (5 bases). Germline V gene lookup returns CDR1 SGHTS and CDR2 YDEGEE. V shed 6 bases and J shed 0 bases, with 10 bases lying between them. The CDR3 is made up of 13 amino acids. This CDR3 is CASKAGISYEQYF. CDR3 DNA: TGTGCCAGCAAGGCGGGTATCTCCTACGAGCAGTACTTC.

This clone appeared a few times. The gene calls are TRBV7-2 and TRBJ2-4, with D perhaps TRBD1 (5 bases). CDR3 length: 17 residues. Germline loops: CDR1 SGHTA, CDR2 FQGNSA. The V and J ends lost 5 bases and 0 bases respectively, with 17 bases between them. CDR3 amino acids: CASSPSTAQLAKNIQYF. The DNA for the CDR3 is TGTGCCAGCAGCCCATCGACAGCCCAACTAGCCAAAAACATTCAGTACTTC.

This clone has only a few counts. This chain joins TRBV4-3 and TRBJ2-2, with 8 bases identical to TRBD2. Germline V gives CDR1 LGHNA, CDR2 YSLEER. J lost 0 bases, V lost 4 bases, and 7 bases had no gene match. This CDR3 has 17 residues. CDR3 coding DNA: TGCGCCAGCAGCCGACGGACTAGCACTGCGAACACCGGGGAGCTGTTTTTT. It is translated as CASSRRTSTANTGELFF.

V usage is TRBV7-8 and J usage is TRBJ2-5; a weak D match, TRBD2 (5 bases). V was cut by 2 bases and J by 7 bases, with 11 bases left in between. CDR1 is SGHVS and CDR2 is FQNEAQ in the germline V gene. The CDR3 length is 13 residues. CDR3 nucleotides: TGTGCCAGCAGCTTAAGACTACCCCGGACCCAGTACTTC. As protein: CASSLRLPRTQYF.